The entry below describes one TCR beta chain. Its target antigen remains unknown. Nothing much larger sits one base from this clone, and base qualities are not available. Library preparation was by the immunoSEQ multiplex PCR assay. The table comes from immuneACCESS by way of TCRdb, which keeps in-frame sequences with V and J called. Part of the clones is missing from these tables; in studies checked, under half for an unresolved V gene and the rest for unknown reasons. This sample gives 25,000 to 35,000 clones in total; 90% to 95% of them show up just once. 4.5% to 5.5% of the sample is taken by the ten largest. This sample was taken from a study of T cell changes during pregnancy in multiple sclerosis (dated by TCRdb to the late 2010s). Background on the whole study: The study examined how the T cell repertoire changed over the course of pregnancy in women with multiple sclerosis.

Ends trimmed: V by 8 bases, J by 1 base; bases unmatched to a gene: 7. From the germline V gene, CDR1 is MNHEY and CDR2 is SVGAGI. The CDR3 runs 14 residues from the cysteine to the phenylalanine. Of all the DNA, just the CDR3 is kept, 42 bases in frame from base 1. This receptor chain uses TRBV6-5 and TRBJ2-7, with 8 junctional bases fitting TRBD1. This specimen consisted of peripheral blood, obtained in the first trimester of pregnancy. This receptor was taken from a female donor in good health, enrolled as a control in a pregnancy study. The CDR3 loop reads CASGQGFSSYEQYF. The DNA sequence follows: TGTGCCAGCGGACAGGGATTTTCATCCTACGAGCAGTACTTC.